One T cell receptor (beta chain) is described in this entry. As yet, its antigen is unknown. The data derive from a study of cytomegalovirus exposure and HLA in healthy donors. About the study: T cells numbering some 170 million yielded roughly 120 million unique TCR beta sequences in an earlier analysis. Findings and caveats of the study: In a later analysis, HLA-C alleles had the fewest associated TCRs, DRB1 alleles the most.

V dropped 4 bases and J dropped 7 bases, with 19 bases sitting between them. CDR1 is SNHLY and CDR2 is FYNNEI in the germline V gene. CDR3 size: 16 residues. The PCR made use of 60 Vbeta and 13 Jbeta primers. The assay was immunoSEQ multiplex PCR, and TCRdb's table has in-frame clones only and misses some. The data contain fewer than 80,000 clones, roughly 80% of them singletons. This chain joins TRBV2 and TRBJ1-4; D perhaps matches TRBD1 (5 bases). Sequenced: PBMCs. The receptor's source is a woman in her 40s in good health and CMV-seropositive. CDR3 bases: TGTGCCAGCAGTGTAAACAACGGGAGGGGAGGTGAAAAACTGTTTTTT. Protein: CASSVNNGRGGEKLFF.